This TCR beta chain was captured by sequencing in a study of blood T cell repertoires in COVID-19. Germline CDR1 SGDLS, CDR2 YYNGEE. This CDR3 comprises 16 residues. V lost 4 bases to trimming and J lost 5 bases, with 22 bases between them. This clone turned up a few times. Sequenced by immunoSEQ multiplex PCR; TCRdb stores in-frame clones only, minus some. Found here are approximately 400,000 clones, roughly 80% of them singletons; the top ten hold around 1%. The rearrangement links TRBV9 to TRBJ2-7; possibly TRBD1 for D (6 bases). The source material was peripheral blood. The sequence derives from a human donor with acute or convalescent COVID-19. The donor label of this sample is uncertain. CDR3 sequence (DNA): TGTGCCAGCAGCCATCCGACAGGCCGCTCTATCGACGAGCAGTACTTC. Its protein is CASSHPTGRSIDEQYF.